The text below deals with one T cell receptor (beta chain). The data belong to a study of T cells expressing NK-cell markers. TCRdb reprocessed the 5' RACE reads and keeps a single row for each CDR3 protein, giving no DNA. The specimen's table records a few hundred thousand distinct CDR3 sequences. CDR3 length equals 16 residues. From germline, CDR1 is SGHRS and CDR2 YFSETQ. This chain joins TRBV5-1 and TRBJ2-6; TCRdb's D call, TRBD1, is unchecked because there is no DNA. The clonotype was recovered from a man younger than 35 in good health. The material sequenced was blood T cells: a sorted CD56 or NKG2C T cell subset, CD4+ or CD8+ T cells, or bulk PBMC T cells (not recorded which). This CDR3 reads CASSTRPRSGANVLTF.